The clone carrying this T cell receptor beta chain was counted at least ten times. Its antigen remains unknown. These data originate in a study of molecular identifiers for immune sequencing clone quantification. Regarding the study as a whole: The study found clones above 20 RNA copies held over 97% of effector molecules and under 1% in naive cells.

The bulk TCR libraries were made with methods described before and with listed TCR primers. TCRdb processed the PCR reads anew with MiXCR; each CDR3 protein has one entry. The repertoire consists of approximately 500,000 distinct CDR3 sequences, with about a fifth occurring once and the leading ten covering under 0.85%. The sequence was collected from a human donor in good health. Some libraries in this study had Jurkat cell RNA spiked in. Sequenced material: naive CD8+ T cells from blood, with Jurkat cell RNA spiked in. Subset denoted: FACS-sorted CD8+CD4-CCR7+CD45RA+ naive T cells.

The CDR3 spells CASSKGPSSNTGELFF. The DNA for the CDR3 is TGCGCCAGCAGTAAGGGGCCCTCCTCGAACACCGGGGAGCTGTTTTTT. The chain carries TRBV4-3 and TRBJ2-2; D is perhaps TRBD1 (5 bases). This CDR3 has 16 residues. CDR1 is LGHNA, CDR2 YSLEER, per germline. V lost 6 bases to trimming and J lost 0 bases, with 14 bases between them.